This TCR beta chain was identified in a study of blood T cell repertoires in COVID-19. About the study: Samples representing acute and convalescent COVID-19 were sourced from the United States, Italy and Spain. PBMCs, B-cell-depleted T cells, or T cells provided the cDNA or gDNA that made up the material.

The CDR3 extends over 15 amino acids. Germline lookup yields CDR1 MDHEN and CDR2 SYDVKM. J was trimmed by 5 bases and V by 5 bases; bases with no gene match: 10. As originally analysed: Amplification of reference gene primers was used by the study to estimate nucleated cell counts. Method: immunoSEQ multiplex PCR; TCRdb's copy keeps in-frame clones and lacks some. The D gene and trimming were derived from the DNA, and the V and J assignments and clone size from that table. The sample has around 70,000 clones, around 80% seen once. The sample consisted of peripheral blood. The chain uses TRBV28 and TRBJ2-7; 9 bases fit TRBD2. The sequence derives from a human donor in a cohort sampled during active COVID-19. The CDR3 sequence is CASSKSGRLYNEQYF. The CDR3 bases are TGTGCCAGCAGTAAGAGCGGGAGGCTTTACAACGAGCAGTACTTC. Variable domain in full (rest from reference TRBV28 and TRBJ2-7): DVKVTQSSRYLVKRTGEKVFLECVQDMDHENMFWYRQDPGLGLRLIYFSYDVKMKEKGDIPEGYSVSREKKERFSLILESASTNQTSMYLCASSKSGRLYNEQYFGPGTRLTVT.